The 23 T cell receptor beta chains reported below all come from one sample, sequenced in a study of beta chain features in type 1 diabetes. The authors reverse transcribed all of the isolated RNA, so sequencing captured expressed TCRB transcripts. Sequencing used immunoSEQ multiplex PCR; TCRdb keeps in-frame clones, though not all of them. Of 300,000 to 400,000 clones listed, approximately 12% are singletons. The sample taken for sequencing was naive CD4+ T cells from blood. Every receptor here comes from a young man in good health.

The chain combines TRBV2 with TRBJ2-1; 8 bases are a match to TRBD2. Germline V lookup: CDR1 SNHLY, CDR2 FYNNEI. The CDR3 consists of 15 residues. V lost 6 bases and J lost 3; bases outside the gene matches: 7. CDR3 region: CASRPSGGYYNEQFF. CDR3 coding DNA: TGTGCCAGCAGACCGAGCGGGGGTTACTACAATGAGCAGTTCTTC.

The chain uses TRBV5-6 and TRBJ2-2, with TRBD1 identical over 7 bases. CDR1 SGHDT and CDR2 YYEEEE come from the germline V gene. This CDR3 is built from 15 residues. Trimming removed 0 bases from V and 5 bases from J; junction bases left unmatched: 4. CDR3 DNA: TGTGCCAGCAGCTTGGTTGGCAGGGGGACCGGGGAGCTGTTTTTT. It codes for CASSLVGRGTGELFF.

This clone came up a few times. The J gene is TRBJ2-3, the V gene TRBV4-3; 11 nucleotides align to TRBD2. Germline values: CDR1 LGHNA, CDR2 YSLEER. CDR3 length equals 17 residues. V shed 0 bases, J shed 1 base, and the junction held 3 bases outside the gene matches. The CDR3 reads CASSQDPSGRRTDTQYF. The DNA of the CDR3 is TGCGCCAGCAGCCAAGACCCTAGCGGGAGGCGCACAGATACGCAGTATTTT.

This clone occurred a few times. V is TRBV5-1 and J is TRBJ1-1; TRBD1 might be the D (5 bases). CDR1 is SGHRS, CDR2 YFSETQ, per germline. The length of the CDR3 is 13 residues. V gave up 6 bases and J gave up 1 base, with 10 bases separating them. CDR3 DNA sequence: TGCGCCAGCACCGACAGCGCGAACACTGAAGCTTTCTTT. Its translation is CASTDSANTEAFF. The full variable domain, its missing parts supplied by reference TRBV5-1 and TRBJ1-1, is KAGVTQTPRYLIKTRGQQVTLSCSPISGHRSVSWYQQTPGQGLQFLFEYFSETQRNKGNFPGRFSGRQFSNSRSEMNVSTLELGDSALYLCASTDSANTEAFFGQGTRLTVV.

CDR3 coding DNA: TGTGCCCCGAACAGGGAACGCACGACAACCTACGAGCAGTACTTC. As protein: CAPNRERTTTYEQYF. The chain carries TRBV15 and TRBJ2-7; possible D gene TRBD1, 6 bases. Germline assignment: CDR1 LNHNV and CDR2 YYDKDF (reference sequence). Trimming left V 11 bases short and J 2 bases short, with 22 bases between. The CDR3 extends over 15 amino acids.

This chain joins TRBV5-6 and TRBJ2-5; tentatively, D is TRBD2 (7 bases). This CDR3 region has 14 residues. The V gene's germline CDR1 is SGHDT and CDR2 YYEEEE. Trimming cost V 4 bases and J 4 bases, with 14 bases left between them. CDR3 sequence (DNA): TGTGCCAGCAGCACGAGGGGGGGATCAGAGACCCAGTACTTC. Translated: CASSTRGGSETQYF.

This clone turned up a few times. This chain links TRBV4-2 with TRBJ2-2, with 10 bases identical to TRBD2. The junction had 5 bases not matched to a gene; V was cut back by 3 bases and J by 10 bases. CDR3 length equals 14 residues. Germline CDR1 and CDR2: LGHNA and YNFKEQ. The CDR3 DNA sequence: TGTGCCAGCAGCCAGGGGACTAGCGATCCGGAGCTGTTTTTT. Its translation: CASSQGTSDPELFF.

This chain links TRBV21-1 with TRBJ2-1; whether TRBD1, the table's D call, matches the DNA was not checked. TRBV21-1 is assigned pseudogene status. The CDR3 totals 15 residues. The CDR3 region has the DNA TGTGCCAGCAGCGCCGGGACAGCCACCGGGGGTGAGCAGTTCTTC. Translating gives CASSAGTATGGEQFF.

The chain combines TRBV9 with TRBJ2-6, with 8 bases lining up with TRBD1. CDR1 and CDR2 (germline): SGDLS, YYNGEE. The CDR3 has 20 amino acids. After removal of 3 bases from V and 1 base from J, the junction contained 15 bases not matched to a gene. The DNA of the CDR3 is TGTGCCAGCAGCGCGCCAGTCAATAGAGACAGGGGATCTGGGGCCAACGTCCTGACTTTC. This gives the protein CASSAPVNRDRGSGANVLTF.

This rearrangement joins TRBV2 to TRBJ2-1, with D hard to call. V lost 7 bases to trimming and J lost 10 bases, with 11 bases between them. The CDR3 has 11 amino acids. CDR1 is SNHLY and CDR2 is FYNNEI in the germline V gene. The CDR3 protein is CASTVLVEQFF. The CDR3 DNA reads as TGTGCCAGCACAGTGTTGGTGGAGCAGTTCTTC.

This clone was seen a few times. CDR3 bases: TGTGCCATCAGTGAGACAGATAGCAATCAGCCCCAGCATTTT. Residues: CAISETDSNQPQHF. The V call is TRBV10-3, the J call TRBJ1-5; D gene unclear. Per the germline V gene, CDR1 is ENHRY and CDR2 is SYGVKD. Trimming removed 2 bases from V and 0 bases from J, with 5 bases in between. This CDR3 is built from 14 residues.

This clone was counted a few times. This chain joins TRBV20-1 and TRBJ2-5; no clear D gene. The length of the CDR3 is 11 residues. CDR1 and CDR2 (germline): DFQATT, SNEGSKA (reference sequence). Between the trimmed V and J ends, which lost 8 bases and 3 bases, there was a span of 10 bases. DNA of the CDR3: TGCAGTTCTCGCGACAAAGAGACCCAGTACTTC. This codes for CSSRDKETQYF.

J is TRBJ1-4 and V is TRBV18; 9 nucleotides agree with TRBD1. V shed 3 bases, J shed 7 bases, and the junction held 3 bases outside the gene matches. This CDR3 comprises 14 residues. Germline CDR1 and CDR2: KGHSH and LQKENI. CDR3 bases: TGTGCCAGCTCACCGGTGGGACAGGGTGAAAAACTGTTTTTT. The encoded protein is CASSPVGQGEKLFF.

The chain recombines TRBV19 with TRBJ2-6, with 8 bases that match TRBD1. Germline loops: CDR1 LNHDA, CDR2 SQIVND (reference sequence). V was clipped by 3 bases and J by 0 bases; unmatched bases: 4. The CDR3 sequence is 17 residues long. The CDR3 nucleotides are TGTGCCAGTAGTATTACAGGGGGAGCCTCTGGGGCCAACGTCCTGACTTTC. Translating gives CASSITGGASGANVLTF.

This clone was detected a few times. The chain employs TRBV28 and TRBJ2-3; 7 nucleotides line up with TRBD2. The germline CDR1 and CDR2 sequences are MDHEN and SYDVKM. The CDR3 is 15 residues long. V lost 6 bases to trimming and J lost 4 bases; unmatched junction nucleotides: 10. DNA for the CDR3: TGTGCCAGCAGCTCGCCGGCGGGAGTGTCAGATACGCAGTATTTT. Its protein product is CASSSPAGVSDTQYF.

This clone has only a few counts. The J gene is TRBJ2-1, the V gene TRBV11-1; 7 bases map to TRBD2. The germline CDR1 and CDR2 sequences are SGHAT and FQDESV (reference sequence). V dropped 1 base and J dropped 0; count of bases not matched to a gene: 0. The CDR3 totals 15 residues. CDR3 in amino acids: CASSLGTSSYNEQFF. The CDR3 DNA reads TGTGCCAGCAGCTTAGGGACTAGCTCCTACAATGAGCAGTTCTTC.

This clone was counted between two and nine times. The CDR3 nucleotides are TGTGCCAGCAGCCAATTGGCAGGGGGATTGGTTACTGAAGCTTTCTTT. It encodes CASSQLAGGLVTEAFF. The chain recombines TRBV14 with TRBJ1-1; 7 positions match TRBD1. The CDR3 covers 16 residues. V trimming: 2 bases; J trimming: 5 bases; junction bases outside the gene matches: 11. CDR1 and CDR2 from the germline V gene are SGHDN and FVKESK.

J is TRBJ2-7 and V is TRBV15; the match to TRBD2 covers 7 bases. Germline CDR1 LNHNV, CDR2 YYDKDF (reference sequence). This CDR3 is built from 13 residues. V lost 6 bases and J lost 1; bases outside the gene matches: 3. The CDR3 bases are TGTGCCACCAGACTAGCGCCTTCCTACGAGCAGTACTTC. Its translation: CATRLAPSYEQYF.

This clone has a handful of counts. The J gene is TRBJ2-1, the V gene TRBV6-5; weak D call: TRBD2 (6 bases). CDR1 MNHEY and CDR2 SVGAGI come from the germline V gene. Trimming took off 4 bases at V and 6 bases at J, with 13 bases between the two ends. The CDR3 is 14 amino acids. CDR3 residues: CASSLLAGVNEQFF. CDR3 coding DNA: TGTGCCAGCAGTTTACTAGCTGGGGTCAATGAGCAGTTCTTC.

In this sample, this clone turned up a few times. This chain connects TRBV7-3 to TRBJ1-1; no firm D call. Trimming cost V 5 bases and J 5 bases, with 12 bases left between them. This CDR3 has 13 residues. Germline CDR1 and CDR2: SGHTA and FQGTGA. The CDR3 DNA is TGTGCCAGCAGCCCACGGTCCGCGACTGAAGCTTTCTTT. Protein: CASSPRSATEAFF.

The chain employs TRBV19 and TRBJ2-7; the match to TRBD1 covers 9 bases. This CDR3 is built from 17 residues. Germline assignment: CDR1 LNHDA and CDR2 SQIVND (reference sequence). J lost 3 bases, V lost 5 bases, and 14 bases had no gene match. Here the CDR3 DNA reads TGTGCCAGTAGTTCCGAAACCCGGGACAGGGTATTCTACGAGCAGTACTTC. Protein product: CASSSETRDRVFYEQYF.

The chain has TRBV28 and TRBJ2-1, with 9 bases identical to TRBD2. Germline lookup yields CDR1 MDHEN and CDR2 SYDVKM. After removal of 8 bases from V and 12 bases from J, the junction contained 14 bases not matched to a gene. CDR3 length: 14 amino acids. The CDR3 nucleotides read TGTGCCAGCGGTCCGGGACTAGCCCCGGACGCGCAGTTCTTC. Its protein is CASGPGLAPDAQFF.

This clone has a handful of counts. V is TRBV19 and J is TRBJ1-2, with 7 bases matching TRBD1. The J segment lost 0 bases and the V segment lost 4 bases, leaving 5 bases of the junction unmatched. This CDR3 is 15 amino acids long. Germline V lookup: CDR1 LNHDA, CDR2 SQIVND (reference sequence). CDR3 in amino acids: CASSTGTAPNYGYTF. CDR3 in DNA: TGTGCCAGTAGTACCGGGACAGCTCCTAACTATGGCTACACCTTC.